Each of the 10 T cell receptor beta chains below was sequenced from the same sample in a study of blood T cell repertoires in COVID-19. Data came from immunoSEQ multiplex PCR; TCRdb stores just in-frame clones and leaves some out. The data show more than 150,000 clones, about 83% seen once. Sequencing input: peripheral blood. These receptor sequences come from a woman of 80 years or more with acute or convalescent COVID-19.

The chain joins TRBV2 to TRBJ1-1; the D is unclear. The ends were cut back, 8 bases at V and 0 bases at J, with 4 bases in the middle. CDR3 length equals 11 residues. Germline CDR1 is SNHLY and CDR2 is FYNNEI. The CDR3 loop reads CASRVNTEAFF. DNA of the CDR3: TGTGCCAGCCGGGTGAACACTGAAGCTTTCTTT.

The chain recombines TRBV19 with TRBJ2-2; a weak D match, TRBD2 (6 bases). Germline V CDR1 and CDR2: LNHDA, SQIVND (reference sequence). Trimming stripped 5 bases from V and 2 bases from J, with 15 bases between. The CDR3 spans 16 residues. Here the CDR3 DNA reads TGTGCCAGTAGTGTCCGGGGGACCCGAAACACCGGGGAGCTGTTTTTT. This translates into CASSVRGTRNTGELFF.

The chain recombines TRBV29-1 with TRBJ2-7; 9 nucleotides align to TRBD1. The CDR3 has 13 amino acids. The trim removed 7 bases at V and 4 bases at J, leaving 8 bases unmatched. From germline, CDR1 is SQVTM and CDR2 ANQGSEA. The CDR3 sequence is CSALDRGGYEQYF. The CDR3 region has the DNA TGCAGCGCACTGGACAGGGGCGGTTACGAGCAGTACTTC.

This rearrangement joins TRBV5-1 to TRBJ2-1, with 9 bases aligning to TRBD1. V shed 4 bases and J 3 bases; nucleotides not matched to a gene: 8. CDR1 SGHRS and CDR2 YFSETQ come from the germline V gene. This CDR3 is 16 amino acids long. CDR3 region: CASSPLTGGNYNEQFF. The CDR3 DNA follows: TGCGCCAGCAGCCCACTCACAGGGGGCAACTACAATGAGCAGTTCTTC.

The V and J genes are TRBV24-1 and TRBJ2-1, with 8 bases identical to TRBD2. The CDR3 has 16 residues. The V gene's germline CDR1 is KGHDR and CDR2 SFDVKD. The V gene end was trimmed by 7 bases and the J gene end by 0 bases; junction bases not matched to a gene: 7. The CDR3: CATRGGSGSSYNEQFF. CDR3 nucleotide sequence: TGTGCCACCAGAGGCGGCAGCGGGAGCTCCTACAATGAGCAGTTCTTC.

This chain links TRBV28 with TRBJ2-7, with 7 bases matching TRBD2. Losses at the gene ends were 9 bases for V and 3 bases for J; bases not matched to a gene: 8. The CDR3 length is 13 residues. CDR1 MDHEN and CDR2 SYDVKM come from the germline V gene. CDR3 DNA sequence: TGTGCCAGTGGACTAGGGCATCTCTACGAGCAGTACTTC. Translating it yields CASGLGHLYEQYF.

V and J are TRBV7-9 and TRBJ1-3; unclear D gene. Looked up from germline, CDR1 is SEHNR and CDR2 is FQNEAQ (reference sequence). Trimming took off 2 bases at V and 2 bases at J, with 13 bases between the two ends. The CDR3 is made up of 16 amino acids. The CDR3 sequence is CASSLMRVGTGNTIYF. For the CDR3, the DNA is TGTGCCAGCAGCTTAATGCGGGTAGGCACTGGAAACACCATATATTTT.

The chain joins TRBV19 to TRBJ1-2; TRBD1 agrees at 8 bases. The germline V gene has CDR1 LNHDA and CDR2 SQIVND (reference sequence). Trimming took 7 bases from V and 1 from J; bases not matched to a gene: 17. The CDR3 consists of 18 residues. This chain's CDR3 is CASTRTGNGVQGNYGYTF. Here the CDR3 DNA reads TGTGCCAGTACTCGGACAGGGAACGGTGTACAGGGTAACTATGGCTACACCTTC.

The chain recombines TRBV5-1 with TRBJ2-5, with TRBD2 as a possible D gene (5 bases). V was trimmed by 5 bases and J by 5 bases, leaving 16 bases between them. CDR1 is SGHRS, CDR2 YFSETQ, per germline. This CDR3 comprises 14 residues. For the CDR3, the DNA is TGCGCCAGCAGAGCCGGACTTTCTGGTGAGACCCAGTACTTC. Amino acids: CASRAGLSGETQYF. Together with reference TRBV5-1 and TRBJ2-5, the CDR3 gives the full variable domain: KAGVTQTPRYLIKTRGQQVTLSCSPISGHRSVSWYQQTPGQGLQFLFEYFSETQRNKGNFPGRFSGRQFSNSRSEMNVSTLELGDSALYLCASRAGLSGETQYFGPGTRLLVL.

The chain carries TRBV5-1 and TRBJ2-2, with TRBD2 matching 11 bases. The CDR3 length is 18 residues. Germline-derived CDR1 and CDR2 are SGHRS and YFSETQ. With V trimmed by 0 bases and J by 3 bases, 7 bases remained unmatched. The CDR3 DNA follows: TGCGCCAGCAGCTTGGTTACTAGCGGGAGTGGGGACACCGGGGAGCTGTTTTTT. It yields the protein CASSLVTSGSGDTGELFF.